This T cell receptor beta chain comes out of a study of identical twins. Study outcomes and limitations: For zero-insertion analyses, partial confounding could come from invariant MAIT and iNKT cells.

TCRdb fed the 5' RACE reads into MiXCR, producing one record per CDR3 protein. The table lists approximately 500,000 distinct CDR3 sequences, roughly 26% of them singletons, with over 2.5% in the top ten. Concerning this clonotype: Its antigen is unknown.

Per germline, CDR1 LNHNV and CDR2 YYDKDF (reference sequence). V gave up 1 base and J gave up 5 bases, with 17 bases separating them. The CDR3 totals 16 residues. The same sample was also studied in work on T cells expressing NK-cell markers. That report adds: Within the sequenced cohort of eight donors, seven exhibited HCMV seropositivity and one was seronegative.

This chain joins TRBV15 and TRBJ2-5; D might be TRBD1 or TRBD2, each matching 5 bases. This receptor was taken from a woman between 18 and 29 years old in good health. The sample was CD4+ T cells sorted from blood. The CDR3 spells CATSRVGAVRRETQYF. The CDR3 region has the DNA TGTGCCACCAGCAGAGTCGGGGCAGTCCGACGGGAGACCCAGTACTTC.